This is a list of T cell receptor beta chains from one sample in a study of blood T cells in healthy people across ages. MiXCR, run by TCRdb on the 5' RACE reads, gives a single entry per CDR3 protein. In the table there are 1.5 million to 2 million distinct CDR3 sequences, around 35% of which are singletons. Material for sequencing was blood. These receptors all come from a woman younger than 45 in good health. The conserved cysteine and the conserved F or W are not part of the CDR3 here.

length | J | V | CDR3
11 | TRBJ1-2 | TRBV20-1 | SARTGWFYGYT
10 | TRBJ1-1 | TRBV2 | ASLKGRTEAF
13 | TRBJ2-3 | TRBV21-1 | ASSRETVSTDTQY
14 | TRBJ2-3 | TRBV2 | ASTEGVGLAPDTQY
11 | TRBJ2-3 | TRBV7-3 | ASSPAGSDTQY
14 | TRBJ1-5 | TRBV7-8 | ASSLAYSGHNQPQH
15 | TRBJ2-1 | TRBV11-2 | ASSPSANLRTYNEQF
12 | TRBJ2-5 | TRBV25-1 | ASSERGPNSIQY
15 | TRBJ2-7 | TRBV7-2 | ASSSLQGAIMYYEQY
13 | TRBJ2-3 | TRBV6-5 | ASSYSPGGADTQY
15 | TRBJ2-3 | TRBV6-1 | ASSEGLAGPSTDTQY
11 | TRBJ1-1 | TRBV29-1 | SVWRVGNTEAF
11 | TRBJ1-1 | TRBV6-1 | ASSEVPNTEAF
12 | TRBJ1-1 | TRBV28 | ASSLSSMNTEAF
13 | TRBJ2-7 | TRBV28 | ASRGYRDIQEEQY
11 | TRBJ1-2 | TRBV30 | AWSKSQAHGYT
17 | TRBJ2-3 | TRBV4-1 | ASSQVVAGGPQYLDTQY
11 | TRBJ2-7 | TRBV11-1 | ASSFTGLGEQY
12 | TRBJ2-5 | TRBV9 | ASSVGMGGETQY
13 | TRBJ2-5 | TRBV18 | ASSPPGQRRNEQY
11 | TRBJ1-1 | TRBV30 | AWKGRSDTEAF
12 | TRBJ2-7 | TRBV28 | ASSLSVGTYEQY
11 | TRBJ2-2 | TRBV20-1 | SALRGNTGELF
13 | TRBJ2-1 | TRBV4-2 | ASSQRRTGEDEQF
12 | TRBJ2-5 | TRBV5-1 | ASSFGSVQETQY
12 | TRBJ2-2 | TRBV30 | AWSSQGYTGELF
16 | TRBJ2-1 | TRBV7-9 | ASSPIKGTSGTYNEQF
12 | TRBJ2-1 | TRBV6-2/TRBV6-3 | AGRMGGLNNEQF
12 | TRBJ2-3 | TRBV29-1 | SVELPGGPYTQY
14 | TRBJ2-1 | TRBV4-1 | ASSQEGISGFDEQF